This T cell receptor beta chain was observed in a study of CD8 T cells in Susac syndrome. Study background: Among the Susac syndrome patients who underwent sequencing, roughly six had clinically active disease, while about eight of them were in remission. When blood was drawn, patients with Susac syndrome were on intravenous immunoglobulin alone, on corticosteroids, or therapy-naive.

CD8+ and CD4+ T cells taken from blood had their TCR beta sequenced. Random hexamers served to reverse transcribe roughly 0.5 to 1 ug RNA. The authors amplified TCR beta CDR3 across 54 Vbeta and 13 Jbeta using immunoSEQ multiplex PCR. TCRdb recomputed calls from the immunoSEQ multiplex PCR reads with MiXCR, one row per CDR3 protein. The sample has 95,000 to 150,000 distinct CDR3 sequences, just over 95% seen once. In germline, CDR1 is MNHEY, CDR2 SMNVEV (reference sequence). The CDR3 covers 14 residues. V lost 5 bases to trimming and J lost 7 bases; unmatched junction nucleotides: 8. The TCR originated in a human donor with Susac syndrome. V usage is TRBV27 and J usage is TRBJ1-5; 7 positions agree with TRBD1. The material sequenced was CD4+ T cells from PBMCs. CDR3 in DNA: TGTGCCAGCAGTCCTGGACAGGAAAGACAGCCCCAGCATTTT. Its translation is CASSPGQERQPQHF.